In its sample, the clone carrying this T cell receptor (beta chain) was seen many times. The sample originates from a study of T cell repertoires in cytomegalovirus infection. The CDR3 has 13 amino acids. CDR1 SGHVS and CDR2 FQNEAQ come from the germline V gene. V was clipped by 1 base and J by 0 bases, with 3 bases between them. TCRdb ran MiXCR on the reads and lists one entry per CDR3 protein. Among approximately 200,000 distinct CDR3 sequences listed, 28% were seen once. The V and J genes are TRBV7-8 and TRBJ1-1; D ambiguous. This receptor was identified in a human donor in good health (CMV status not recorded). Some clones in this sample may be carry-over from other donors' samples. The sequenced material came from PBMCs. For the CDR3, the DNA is TGTGCCAGCAGCTTAGAAGTGAACACTGAAGCTTTCTTT. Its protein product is CASSLEVNTEAFF.